This T cell receptor (beta chain) was sequenced in a study of cytomegalovirus exposure and HLA in healthy donors. Study-wide background: Tens of millions of unique TCRs from HLA-typed donors made up an early data release.

Regarding this clone: Its antigen is as yet unknown.

In germline, CDR1 is GTSNPN, CDR2 SVGIG (reference sequence). The length of the CDR3 is 13 residues. V shed 4 bases and J 4 bases; nucleotides not matched to a gene: 4. Study conclusions and caveats: Presence/absence analyses assumed roughly uniform sequencing depth across donors. For most TCR beta V segments, an earlier analysis put the productive rate at about 87% or about 30% of the time. The listing of 150 to 200 TCR beta chains classed them as cytomegalovirus-associated.

Researchers ran the PCR with 60 Vbeta and 13 Jbeta primers. The table came from immunoSEQ multiplex PCR; TCRdb's copy has only in-frame clones and leaves some out. The sample contains about 250,000 clones, nearly 95% of which appear only once. The chain joins TRBV30 to TRBJ1-2; TRBD1 aligns across 9 bases. Sequenced: PBMCs. The source is a girl aged 2-10 years in good health and CMV-seronegative. CDR3 region: CAWKQGASYGYTF. CDR3 bases: TGTGCCTGGAAACAGGGGGCTTCCTATGGCTACACCTTC.